The entry below gives a single TCR beta chain sequence along with its context. This clone was picked up many times. Its target antigen remains unknown. No base qualities exist here, and no much larger clone lies one base off it. The sample belongs to a study of blood T cell repertoires in COVID-19 (dated by TCRdb to about 2020). With respect to the entire study: The collaborator samples originated in the United States, Italy and Spain and spanned the acute and convalescent phases of COVID-19. The prospective study material was composed of cDNA or gDNA derived from T cells, B-cell-depleted T cells, or PBMCs. Subjects who had been exposed to COVID-19, were actively infected with it, or had recovered from it provided the deeply sampled blood TCRbeta repertoires that made up the dataset. The repertoires were released in a freely available public database intended as a resource for research on the immune response to SARS-CoV-2. The samples were drawn from two sources: the first 160 participants of the ongoing ImmuneRACE study, and 950 to 1,500 subjects contributed by 6 global collaborators. The sample metadata nearly always contained a de-identified subject ID, COVID-19 status, age in years and sex. Where available, HLA class I and class II types were obtained from metadata supplied by the sample provider rather than from assay-based typing. Paper-wide results and their limitations: The quantity of clinical and demographic metadata differed by source and by participant and was supplied without curation.

The trim is 4 bases for V and 4 bases for J, with a gap of 5 bases between the germline ends. The CDR3 goes from the cysteine to the phenylalanine over 12 residues. The retained sequence is limited to the CDR3, 36 bases, with the frame set at the first base. The germline V gene (reference sequence) sets CDR1 to MNHEY and CDR2 to SMNVEV. TCRbeta CDR3 regions were amplified from genomic DNA by means of the immunoSEQ Assay, a bias-controlled multiplex PCR. The study's processing was this. The number of nucleated cells in each sample was estimated from the amplification of reference gene primers within the assay. To quantify the absolute abundance of each unique TCRbeta CDR3 rearrangement, sequence reads were collapsed and filtered. Productive Simpson clonality was computed per sample as the square root of Simpson's diversity index over productive rearrangements. Not all clones reach the TCRdb copy of this immuneACCESS table, which keeps in-frame sequences only. Checked studies attribute under half of the gap to unresolved V genes and leave the rest unexplained. The V and J calls and the clone size are those of that table, but D and trimming were determined from the DNA. The sample table lists tens of thousands of clones, around 88% of them with a count of one. The ten largest clonotypes hold approximately 4.8% of the sample.

The collaborating institutions used their own protocols to collect whole blood in K2EDTA tubes. Collaborator samples were shipped for TCRbeta analysis as frozen whole blood, isolated PBMCs, or DNA extracted from either sample type. The chain was built from TRBV27 and TRBJ1-5; the D gene remains uncertain. Sequencing input: peripheral blood. The receptor comes from a man in his 60s with acute or convalescent COVID-19. CDR3 loop: CASSSRNQPQHF. The bases are TGTGCCAGCAGTTCCAGAAATCAGCCCCAGCATTTT.